What follows are 21 T cell receptor beta chains derived from one specimen sequenced in a study of T cell changes during pregnancy in multiple sclerosis. TCRdb's copy holds only in-frame clones and misses some; the assay was immunoSEQ multiplex PCR. Counted here are 55,000 to 85,000 clones, about 93% occurring once; the ten biggest clones make up 0.25% to 0.3%. Specimen: CD4+ T cells from peripheral blood mononuclear cells, collected after pregnancy. The origin of the receptors is a female donor with multiple sclerosis, enrolled in a pregnancy study.

The chain uses TRBV4-2 and TRBJ2-3, with D possibly matching TRBD1 (6 bases). V lost 3 bases, J lost 2 bases, and 18 bases lay in between. The CDR3 is made up of 17 amino acids. Germline loops: CDR1 LGHNA, CDR2 YNFKEQ. The CDR3 DNA sequence: TGTGCCAGCAGCCAGGTACAGGGTTTGTCACACACAGATACGCAGTATTTT. Amino acids: CASSQVQGLSHTDTQYF.

The chain is built from TRBV7-8 and TRBJ2-7, with a weak D call TRBD2 (6 bases). From germline, CDR1 is SGHVS and CDR2 FQNEAQ. V was cut by 4 bases and J by 2 bases, with 15 bases left in between. The length of the CDR3 is 15 residues. CDR3 residues: CASSSAGRDAYEQYF. The CDR3 DNA reads TGTGCCAGCAGCTCCGCCGGGCGGGATGCCTACGAGCAGTACTTC. Complete variable domain (other parts from reference TRBV7-8 and TRBJ2-7): GAGVSQSPRYKVAKRGQDVALRCDPISGHVSLFWYQQALGQGPEFLTYFQNEAQLDKSGLPSDRFFAERPEGSVSTLKIQRTQQEDSAVYLCASSSAGRDAYEQYFGPGTRLTVT.

The gene calls are TRBV7-6 and TRBJ2-1; TRBD2 aligns across 14 bases. Trimming at V came to 5 bases and at J to 0 bases, leaving 12 bases not matched to a gene. The CDR3 has 20 amino acids. Germline-derived CDR1 and CDR2 are SGHVS and FNYEAQ. The DNA of the CDR3 is TGTGCCAGCAGCCTCCGTCAGACTAGCGGGGGGGATAGCTCCTACAATGAGCAGTTCTTC. It specifies CASSLRQTSGGDSSYNEQFF.

The chain recombines TRBV6-1 with TRBJ2-7; unclear D gene. The CDR3 runs to 13 residues. Trimming stripped 2 bases from V and 9 bases from J, with 14 bases between. CDR1 and CDR2 from the germline V gene are MNHNS and SASEGT. This CDR3 is CASSEIGSDLQYF. In nucleotides, the CDR3 is TGTGCCAGCAGTGAAATCGGGTCCGACTTGCAGTACTTC.

CDR3 loop: CASSQELALGAEQFF. CDR3 DNA sequence: TGCGCCAGCAGCCAAGAACTAGCATTAGGGGCTGAGCAGTTCTTC. The J gene is TRBJ2-1, the V gene TRBV4-1; D might be TRBD2 (6 bases). Germline V gene lookup returns CDR1 MGHRA and CDR2 YSYEKL. V lost 0 bases to trimming and J lost 9 bases, with 15 bases between them. This CDR3 comprises 15 residues.

The J gene is TRBJ1-5, the V gene TRBV2; 12 positions agree with TRBD1. With V trimmed by 4 bases and J by 0 bases, 7 bases remained unmatched. This CDR3 has 18 residues. Germline assignment: CDR1 SNHLY and CDR2 FYNNEI. CDR3 sequence: CASSGGTGGAGSNQPQHF. The CDR3 DNA follows: TGTGCCAGCAGTGGAGGGACAGGGGGCGCGGGTAGCAATCAGCCCCAGCATTTT.

V usage is TRBV5-1 and J usage is TRBJ2-2; 9 bases match TRBD1. The V gene end was trimmed by 3 bases and the J gene end by 2 bases; junction bases not matched to a gene: 5. The CDR3 length is 16 residues. Germline CDR1 reads SGHRS; CDR2 reads YFSETQ. CDR3: CASSYSTGGNTGELFF. The DNA for the CDR3 is TGCGCCAGCAGCTATTCGACAGGGGGAAACACCGGGGAGCTGTTTTTT.

J is TRBJ1-1 and V is TRBV7-2; D gene ambiguous. Trimming cost V 1 base and J 4 bases, with 13 bases left between them. The germline CDR1 and CDR2 sequences are SGHTA and FQGNSA. The CDR3 extends over 15 amino acids. The CDR3: CASSLVFGGVTEAFF. CDR3 in DNA: TGTGCCAGCAGCTTAGTTTTCGGCGGGGTCACTGAAGCTTTCTTT.

This chain joins TRBV2 and TRBJ1-3; 7 nucleotides line up with TRBD1. Germline V gene data show CDR1 as SNHLY and CDR2 as FYNNEI. CDR3 size: 18 residues. Germline trimming cut 5 bases from V and 0 bases from J; bases unmatched to any gene: 13. CDR3 sequence reads: CASSYNTGQDFSGNTIYF. The CDR3 DNA sequence: TGTGCCAGCAGTTATAATACTGGACAGGACTTCTCTGGAAACACCATATATTTT.

CDR3 region: CASSFGHNYEQYF. The CDR3 region has the DNA TGTGCCAGCAGCTTTGGACACAACTACGAGCAGTACTTC. The chain joins TRBV5-4 to TRBJ2-7, with D perhaps TRBD1 (5 bases). The length of the CDR3 is 13 residues. With 2 bases removed from V and 3 bases from J, the gap between germline ends came to 9 bases. The germline V gene has CDR1 SGHNT and CDR2 YYREEE (reference sequence).

The chain has TRBV6-5 and TRBJ2-7; 11 bases match TRBD2. V dropped 2 bases and J dropped 3; count of bases not matched to a gene: 0. The germline V gene has CDR1 MNHEY and CDR2 SVGAGI. The CDR3 spans 14 residues. CDR3 sequence: CASSYGTSGYEQYF. The CDR3 nucleotides are TGTGCCAGCAGTTACGGGACTAGCGGCTACGAGCAGTACTTC.

V gene TRBV5-1 combines with J gene TRBJ2-3, with 7 bases aligning to TRBD2. Per the germline V gene, CDR1 is SGHRS and CDR2 is YFSETQ. This CDR3 has 14 residues. Trimming took 4 bases from V and 1 from J; bases not matched to a gene: 3. The CDR3 DNA reads TGCGCCAGCAGCCGGGACTATGGCACAGATACGCAGTATTTT. Translation: CASSRDYGTDTQYF.

The chain is built from TRBV19 and TRBJ1-4; 7 bases line up with TRBD1. V dropped 5 bases and J dropped 5; count of bases not matched to a gene: 8. In germline, CDR1 is LNHDA, CDR2 SQIVND (reference sequence). CDR3 length equals 15 residues. CDR3 amino acids: CASSSRGDMNEKLFF. The CDR3 DNA is TGTGCCAGTAGTTCCAGGGGGGATATGAATGAAAAACTGTTTTTT.

This rearrangement joins TRBV7-9 to TRBJ1-2; 9 bases fit TRBD1. Trimming took 1 base from V and 8 from J; bases not matched to a gene: 8. Germline V gene lookup returns CDR1 SEHNR and CDR2 FQNEAQ (reference sequence). CDR3 length equals 15 residues. CDR3 DNA sequence: TGTGCCAGCAGCTTAGACGGACAGGGGCTAGAAGGCTACACCTTC. The encoded protein is CASSLDGQGLEGYTF.

The V gene is TRBV9, the J gene TRBJ2-1; 11 positions match TRBD1. The junction had 11 bases not matched to a gene; V was cut back by 0 bases and J by 0 bases. This CDR3 is 20 amino acids long. In germline, CDR1 is SGDLS, CDR2 YYNGEE. Written as DNA, the CDR3 is TGTGCCAGCAGCGTAGAAATGGGACAGGGGGTCCCACGCTCCTACAATGAGCAGTTCTTC. Its protein is CASSVEMGQGVPRSYNEQFF.

Written as DNA, the CDR3 is TGTGCCAGCAGCTCGGGACTCAGGGAGTGGGGTTTCCAAGAGACCCAGTACTTC. It encodes CASSSGLREWGFQETQYF. This chain uses TRBV5-6 with TRBJ2-5, with D maybe TRBD2 (6 bases). Germline CDR1 reads SGHDT; CDR2 reads YYEEEE. V shed 3 bases and J shed 1 base, with 22 bases lying between them. The CDR3 loop spans 18 amino acids. The full variable domain, its missing parts supplied by reference TRBV5-6 and TRBJ2-5, is DAGVTQSPTHLIKTRGQQVTLRCSPKSGHDTVSWYQQALGQGPQFIFQYYEEEERQRGNFPDRFSGHQFPNYSSELNVNALLLGDSALYLCASSSGLREWGFQETQYFGPGTRLLVL.

J is TRBJ2-2 and V is TRBV25-1; D is perhaps TRBD1 (5 bases). Germline V gives CDR1 MGHDK, CDR2 SYGVNS. Trimming shortened V by 3 bases and J by 5 bases, and 16 bases separated the two germline ends. This CDR3 is 16 amino acids long. The CDR3 loop reads CASSDREVWVTGELFF. CDR3 coding DNA: TGTGCCAGCAGTGACAGGGAAGTCTGGGTTACCGGGGAGCTGTTTTTT.

This rearrangement joins TRBV21-1 to TRBJ2-7; the table's D call TRBD2 went unverified against the DNA. TRBV21-1 is marked as a pseudogene. The CDR3 contains 18 residues. The CDR3 DNA reads TGTGCCAGCAGCAAAGTTGAGGCTAGGGCGGGGCCTGTGGACGAGCAGTACTTC. Translating it yields CASSKVEARAGPVDEQYF.

The chain combines TRBV28 with TRBJ2-3; D remains ambiguous. V was trimmed by 7 bases and J by 2 bases, leaving 4 bases between them. Per germline, CDR1 MDHEN and CDR2 SYDVKM. This CDR3 has 11 amino acids. As DNA, the CDR3 is TGTGCCAGCACTTACACAGATACGCAGTATTTT. Translated, it gives CASTYTDTQYF.

This clone is labeled as medium-sized. The J gene is TRBJ1-1, the V gene TRBV29-1, with 9 bases identical to TRBD1. This CDR3 region has 12 residues. V dropped 6 bases and J dropped 4; count of bases not matched to a gene: 3. In germline, CDR1 is SQVTM, CDR2 ANQGSEA. CDR3 protein: CSVTGGVTEAFF. CDR3 in DNA: TGCAGCGTAACAGGGGGCGTCACTGAAGCTTTCTTT.

On this clone: One end of the junction fails to match germline, which may point to a read error. The rearrangement uses TRBV6-1 and TRBJ2-7, with 7 bases fitting TRBD2. The CDR3 runs to 11 residues. Germline CDR1 MNHNS, CDR2 SASEGT. Here the CDR3 DNA reads TGTGCCAGCAGTGAAACGAGACTAGCAGTCTTC. It codes for CASSETRLAVF.